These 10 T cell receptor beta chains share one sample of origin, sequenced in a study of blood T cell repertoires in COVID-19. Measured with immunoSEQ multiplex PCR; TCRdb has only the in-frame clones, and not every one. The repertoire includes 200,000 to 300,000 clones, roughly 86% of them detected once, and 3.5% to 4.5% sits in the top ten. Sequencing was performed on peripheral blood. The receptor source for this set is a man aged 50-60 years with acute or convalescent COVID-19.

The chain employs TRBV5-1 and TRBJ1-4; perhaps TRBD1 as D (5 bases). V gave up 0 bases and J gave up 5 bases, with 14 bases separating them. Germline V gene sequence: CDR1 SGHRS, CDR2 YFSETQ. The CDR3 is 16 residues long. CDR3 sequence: CASSLDGPGGNEKLFF. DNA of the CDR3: TGCGCCAGCAGCTTGGATGGTCCGGGGGGAAATGAAAAACTGTTTTTT.

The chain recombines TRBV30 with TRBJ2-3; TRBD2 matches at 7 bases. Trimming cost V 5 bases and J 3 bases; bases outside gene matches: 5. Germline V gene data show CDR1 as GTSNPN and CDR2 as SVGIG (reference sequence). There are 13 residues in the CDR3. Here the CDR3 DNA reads TGTGCCTGGGAGGCTAGCGGAACAGATACGCAGTATTTT. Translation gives CAWEASGTDTQYF.

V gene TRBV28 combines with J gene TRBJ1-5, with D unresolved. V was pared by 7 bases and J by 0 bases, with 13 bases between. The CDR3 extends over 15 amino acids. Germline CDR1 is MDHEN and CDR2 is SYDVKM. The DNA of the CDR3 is TGTGCCAGCACCTCGGGGTTCTATAGCAATCAGCCCCAGCATTTT. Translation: CASTSGFYSNQPQHF.

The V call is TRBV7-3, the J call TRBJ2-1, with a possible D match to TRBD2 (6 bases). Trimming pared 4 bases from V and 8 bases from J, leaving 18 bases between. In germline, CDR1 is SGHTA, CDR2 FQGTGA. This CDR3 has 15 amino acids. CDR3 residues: CASSYRDSSRDEQFF. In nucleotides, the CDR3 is TGTGCCAGCAGCTACCGGGACTCATCACGCGATGAGCAGTTCTTC. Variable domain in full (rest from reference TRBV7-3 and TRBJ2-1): GAGVSQTPSNKVTEKGKYVELRCDPISGHTALYWYRQSLGQGPEFLIYFQGTGAADDSGLPNDRFFAVRPEGSVSTLKIQRTERGDSAVYLCASSYRDSSRDEQFFGPGTRLTVL.

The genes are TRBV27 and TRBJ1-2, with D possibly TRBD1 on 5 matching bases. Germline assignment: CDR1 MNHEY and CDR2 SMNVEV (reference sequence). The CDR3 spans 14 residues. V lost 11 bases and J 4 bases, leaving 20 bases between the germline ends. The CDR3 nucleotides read TGTGCCGCCAGCCCGGGAGGGGCGGGCTATGGCTACACCTTC. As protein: CAASPGGAGYGYTF.

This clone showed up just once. CDR3 sequence (DNA): TGCGCCAGCAGCCAAGGCCAGGGGGTTGCTTCGTATGGCTACACCTTC. Its translation is CASSQGQGVASYGYTF. The genes are TRBV4-1 and TRBJ1-2, with 7 bases fitting TRBD1. This CDR3 is 16 amino acids long. CDR1 is MGHRA and CDR2 is YSYEKL in the germline V gene. V dropped 1 base and J dropped 5; count of bases not matched to a gene: 10.

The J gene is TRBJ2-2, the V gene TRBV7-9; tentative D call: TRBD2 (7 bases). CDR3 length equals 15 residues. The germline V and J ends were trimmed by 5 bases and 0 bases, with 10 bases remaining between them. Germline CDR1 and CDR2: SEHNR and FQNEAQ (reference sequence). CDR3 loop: CASSRGAANTGELFF. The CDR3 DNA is TGTGCCAGCAGCCGGGGGGCCGCGAACACCGGGGAGCTGTTTTTT. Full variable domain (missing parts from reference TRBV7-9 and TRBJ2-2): DTGVSQNPRHKITKRGQNVTFRCDPISEHNRLYWYRQTLGQGPEFLTYFQNEAQLEKSRLLSDRFSAERPKGSFSTLEIQRTEQGDSAMYLCASSRGAANTGELFFGEGSRLTVL.

CDR3 sequence (DNA): TGTGCCAGTAGTATTCGAATGAGAACAGGGAACACTGAAGCTTTCTTT. Residues: CASSIRMRTGNTEAFF. This chain links TRBV19 with TRBJ1-1, with a tentative D call TRBD1 (5 bases). CDR3 size: 16 residues. Trimming cost V 3 bases and J 1 base, with 15 bases left between them. Germline V gives CDR1 LNHDA, CDR2 SQIVND (reference sequence).

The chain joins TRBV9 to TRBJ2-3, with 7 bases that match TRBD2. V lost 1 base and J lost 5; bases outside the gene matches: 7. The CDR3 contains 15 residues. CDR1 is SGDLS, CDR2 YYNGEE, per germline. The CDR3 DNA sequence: TGTGCCAGCAGCGTAAGGGCGAGCGGGATAGATACGCAGTATTTT. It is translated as CASSVRASGIDTQYF.

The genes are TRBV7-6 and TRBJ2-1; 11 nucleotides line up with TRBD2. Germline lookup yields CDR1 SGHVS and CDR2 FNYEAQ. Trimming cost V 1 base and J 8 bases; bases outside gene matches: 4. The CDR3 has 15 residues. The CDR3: CASSLEVAGGYEQFF. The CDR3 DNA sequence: TGTGCCAGCAGCTTAGAGGTAGCGGGAGGGTATGAGCAGTTCTTC.